The 10 T cell receptor beta chains reported below all come from one sample, sequenced in a study of blood T cell repertoires in COVID-19 (dated by TCRdb to about 2020). Library creation used the immunoSEQ multiplex PCR assay. TCRdb limited this immuneACCESS table to in-frame rearrangements with V and J called. A share of clones is missing; checked studies link under half to unresolved V genes, and the rest is unexplained. This sample lists 490,000 or so clones; roughly nine tenths were detected once. The top ten clonotypes cover 6.5% to 9.5% of the sample. Material for sequencing was PBMCs or T cells enriched from blood (not recorded which). The receptors come from a woman aged 60-75 years who had recovered from COVID-19.

In this sample, this clone turned up once. The chain joins TRBV7-2 to TRBJ2-3; 15 bases map to TRBD2. In germline, CDR1 is SGHTA, CDR2 FQGNSA. The trim removed 4 bases at V and 4 bases at J, leaving 3 bases unmatched. The CDR3 is 16 amino acids. The CDR3 protein is CASSSGLAGGPDTQYF. Here the CDR3 DNA reads TGTGCCAGCAGCTCAGGACTAGCGGGGGGGCCAGATACGCAGTATTTT.

The chain carries TRBV2 and TRBJ1-2; 8 bases map to TRBD1. After removal of 6 bases from V and 5 bases from J, the junction contained 5 bases not matched to a gene. From germline, CDR1 is SNHLY and CDR2 FYNNEI. CDR3 length: 13 residues. In DNA form, the CDR3 reads TGTGCCAGCAGAGCCGGGACAGGATATGGCTACACCTTC. This encodes CASRAGTGYGYTF.

This clone was counted once. The chain employs TRBV7-6 and TRBJ1-5; D is undetermined. This CDR3 comprises 14 residues. Trimming pared 1 base from V and 7 bases from J, leaving 11 bases between. CDR1 and CDR2 from the germline V gene are SGHVS and FNYEAQ. The CDR3 loop is CASSLGGEEQPQHF. CDR3 nucleotides: TGTGCCAGCAGCTTAGGTGGAGAGGAACAGCCCCAGCATTTT.

This clone occurred once. The chain is built from TRBV6-1 and TRBJ1-2; tentatively, D is TRBD1 (5 bases). Germline-derived CDR1 and CDR2 are MNHNS and SASEGT. V was trimmed by 0 bases and J by 4 bases, leaving 18 bases between them. This CDR3 spans 17 amino acids. DNA for the CDR3: TGTGCCAGCAGTGAAGCGCTAGGGGCCGTGGGCCTCTATGGCTACACCTTC. This sequence encodes CASSEALGAVGLYGYTF.

The chain links TRBV12-3 or TRBV12-4 to TRBJ1-3; D is unclear. This CDR3 has 13 amino acids. V was cut by 8 bases and J by 0 bases, with 8 bases left in between. The CDR3 bases are TGTGCCAGCGGCCGACTCTCTGGAAACACCATATATTTT. This gives the protein CASGRLSGNTIYF.

CDR3 sequence reads: CASSLVNLNEQFF. In DNA form, the CDR3 reads TGTGCCAGCAGCTTAGTTAATCTCAATGAGCAGTTCTTC. This sequence joins TRBV11-2 and TRBJ2-1; D remains ambiguous. V lost 1 base, J lost 6 bases, and 7 bases lay in between. The CDR3 is 13 amino acids. Germline V gene data show CDR1 as SGHAT and CDR2 as FQNNGV.

The chain employs TRBV4-1 and TRBJ1-4; 7 nucleotides match TRBD1. This CDR3 has 15 amino acids. CDR1 is MGHRA and CDR2 is YSYEKL in the germline V gene. V lost 1 base, J lost 7 bases, and 6 bases stayed unmatched. The CDR3 is CASSQVQGGVEKLFF. The CDR3 DNA reads as TGCGCCAGCAGCCAAGTTCAAGGGGGCGTTGAAAAACTGTTTTTT.

The chain links TRBV9 to TRBJ2-5; the match to TRBD1 covers 9 bases. Trimming cost V 4 bases and J 2 bases; bases outside gene matches: 6. CDR1 is SGDLS and CDR2 is YYNGEE in the germline V gene. The CDR3 consists of 15 residues. CDR3 DNA sequence: TGTGCCAGCAGCATAACGACAGGGGGGCAAGAGACCCAGTACTTC. Its translation: CASSITTGGQETQYF.

The table lists this clone with a count of one. The V and J genes are TRBV6-6 and TRBJ2-1; D ambiguous. Per germline, CDR1 MNHNY and CDR2 SVGAGI (reference sequence). The CDR3 consists of 13 residues. V lost 10 bases and J lost 4, with 14 bases in between. This chain's CDR3 is CAITRAPYNEQFF. CDR3 bases: TGTGCCATCACGAGAGCCCCTTACAATGAGCAGTTCTTC.

The DNA of the CDR3 is TGTGCCACCAGTGAGCCCGGGACAGGGGGCCGGGAGCTGTTTTTT. Its translation: CATSEPGTGGRELFF. This chain links TRBV24-1 with TRBJ2-2; 12 bases line up with TRBD1. Germline V gene data show CDR1 as KGHDR and CDR2 as SFDVKD. Trimming removed 4 bases from V and 9 bases from J; junction bases left unmatched: 5. The CDR3 extends over 15 amino acids.